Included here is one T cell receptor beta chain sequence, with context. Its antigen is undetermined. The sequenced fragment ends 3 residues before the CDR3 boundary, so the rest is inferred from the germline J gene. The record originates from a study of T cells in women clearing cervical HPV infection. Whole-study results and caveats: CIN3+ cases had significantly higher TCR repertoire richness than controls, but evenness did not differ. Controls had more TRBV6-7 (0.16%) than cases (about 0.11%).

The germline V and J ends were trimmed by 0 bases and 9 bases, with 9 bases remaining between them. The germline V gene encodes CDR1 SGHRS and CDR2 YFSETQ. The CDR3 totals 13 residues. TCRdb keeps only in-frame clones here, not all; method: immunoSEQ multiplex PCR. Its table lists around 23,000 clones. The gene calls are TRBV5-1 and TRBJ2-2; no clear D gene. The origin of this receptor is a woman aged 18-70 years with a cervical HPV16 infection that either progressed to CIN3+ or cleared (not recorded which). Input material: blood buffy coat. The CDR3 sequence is CASSLAGFRELFF. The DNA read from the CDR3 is TGCGCCAGCAGCTTGGCCGGGTTCCGGGAG.